The 21 T cell receptor beta chains presented below share a single source sample, sequenced in a study of cytomegalovirus exposure and HLA in healthy donors. Amplification used 60 Vbeta primers and 13 Jbeta primers. Measured with immunoSEQ multiplex PCR; TCRdb has only the in-frame clones, and not every one. This sample has about 150,000 clones, with 79% found just once. Material for sequencing was PBMCs. The receptors derive from a human donor in good health.

This clone was seen only a few times. The chain recombines TRBV27 with TRBJ2-7, with D uncertain. The CDR3 is 13 residues long. Per germline, CDR1 MNHEY and CDR2 SMNVEV (reference sequence). V shed 0 bases and J shed 1 base, with 4 bases lying between them. In DNA, the CDR3 is TGTGCCAGCAGTTTATCGCGGTCCTACGAGCAGTACTTC. Protein product: CASSLSRSYEQYF.

This clone was picked up one time. Germline and junction disagree at one end, which may indicate a read error. V gene TRBV7-9 combines with J gene TRBJ2-2; 11 positions match TRBD2. This CDR3 has 16 residues. Germline-derived CDR1 and CDR2 are SEHNR and FQNEAQ (reference sequence). The DNA for the CDR3 is TGTTCCAGCAGCTTTCCTAGCGGGAGGCAGGCCGGGGAGCTGTTTTTT. Protein: CSSSFPSGRQAGELFF.

This chain connects TRBV5-6 to TRBJ2-1; the match to TRBD2 covers 8 bases. Germline CDR1 and CDR2: SGHDT and YYEEEE. This CDR3 is 16 amino acids long. V shed 1 base, J shed 4 bases, and the junction held 7 bases outside the gene matches. The CDR3: CASSLPPSGRYNEQFF. DNA for the CDR3: TGTGCCAGCAGCTTGCCCCCTAGCGGGCGTTACAATGAGCAGTTCTTC. Based on the CDR3 plus reference TRBV5-6 and TRBJ2-1, the full variable domain is DAGVTQSPTHLIKTRGQQVTLRCSPKSGHDTVSWYQQALGQGPQFIFQYYEEEERQRGNFPDRFSGHQFPNYSSELNVNALLLGDSALYLCASSLPPSGRYNEQFFGPGTRLTVL.

The rearrangement uses TRBV30 and TRBJ1-2; the match to TRBD1 covers 9 bases. Per the germline V gene, CDR1 is GTSNPN and CDR2 is SVGIG (reference sequence). CDR3 size: 11 residues. With V trimmed by 7 bases and J by 8 bases, 5 bases remained unmatched. The CDR3 DNA reads as TGTGCCTCGGGACAGGGCAGCGGCTACACCTTC. Protein: CASGQGSGYTF.

This sequence joins TRBV30 and TRBJ1-5, with TRBD1 matching over 8 bases. J lost 7 bases, V lost 3 bases, and 8 bases had no gene match. CDR1 and CDR2 from the germline V gene are GTSNPN and SVGIG (reference sequence). This CDR3 spans 14 amino acids. The CDR3 DNA reads TGTGCCTGGAGCAACAGGGGGGCGGAGCAGCCCCAGCATTTT. It codes for CAWSNRGAEQPQHF.

This clone was detected once. This chain uses TRBV19 with TRBJ2-7; D is perhaps TRBD1 (5 bases). Germline loops: CDR1 LNHDA, CDR2 SQIVND (reference sequence). This CDR3 has 14 residues. Trimming removed 7 bases at V and 5 bases at J, with 18 bases between. The CDR3 region has the DNA TGTGCCAGTATGGTTCGGCAGGGCCCCCACGAGCAGTACTTC. This sequence encodes CASMVRQGPHEQYF.

This clone was counted only a few times. The chain uses TRBV15 and TRBJ2-7; TRBD2 aligns across 10 bases. Germline V gives CDR1 LNHNV, CDR2 YYDKDF (reference sequence). CDR3 length: 15 amino acids. V trimming: 1 base; J trimming: 3 bases; junction bases outside the gene matches: 3. The CDR3 region has the DNA TGTGCCACCAGCAGAGTCACTAGCGGGGACTACGAGCAGTACTTC. The encoded protein is CATSRVTSGDYEQYF.

The rearrangement uses TRBV9 and TRBJ2-3; D not certain. CDR1 is SGDLS and CDR2 is YYNGEE in the germline V gene. CDR3 length equals 15 residues. V lost 1 base and J 5 bases, leaving 14 bases between the germline ends. CDR3 in DNA: TGTGCCAGCAGCGTAACAACAGCCTCAGGAGATACGCAGTATTTT. Amino acids: CASSVTTASGDTQYF.

CDR3 sequence reads: CASSIRAHLGTNEKLFF. As DNA, the CDR3 is TGTGCCAGTAGTATCAGGGCTCACCTCGGAACTAATGAAAAACTGTTTTTT. The chain links TRBV19 to TRBJ1-4, with a weak D call TRBD1 (5 bases). Per the germline V gene, CDR1 is LNHDA and CDR2 is SQIVND (reference sequence). V shed 3 bases and J shed 1 base, with 15 bases lying between them. The CDR3 runs to 17 residues.

This sequence joins TRBV30 and TRBJ1-5, with D hard to call. Between the trimmed V and J ends, which lost 2 bases and 7 bases, there was a span of 12 bases. The CDR3 runs to 13 residues. CDR1 and CDR2 (germline): GTSNPN, SVGIG (reference sequence). CDR3 region: CAWSQTSRQPQHF. In DNA, the CDR3 is TGTGCCTGGAGTCAGACCTCGCGGCAGCCCCAGCATTTT.

In its sample, this clone was seen once. J is TRBJ2-7 and V is TRBV10-3; 10 bases fit TRBD1. J gave up 2 bases and V 10 bases, and 11 bases lay outside the gene matches. This CDR3 region has 15 residues. Germline V CDR1 and CDR2: ENHRY, SYGVKD. DNA for the CDR3: TGTGCCACCCAAAGGGGGACAGGGGAAACCTACGAGCAGTACTTC. Its protein product is CATQRGTGETYEQYF.

This chain joins TRBV18 and TRBJ2-6, with D maybe TRBD2 (6 bases). Looked up from germline, CDR1 is KGHSH and CDR2 is LQKENI. V was clipped by 0 bases and J by 1 base, with 7 bases between them. CDR3 length: 16 amino acids. Here the CDR3 reads CASSPPGLSGANVLTF. In DNA form, the CDR3 reads TGTGCCAGCTCACCACCGGGACTGTCTGGGGCCAACGTCCTGACTTTC.

Only a few counts were recorded for this clone. V is TRBV12-5 and J is TRBJ2-1; D is perhaps TRBD2 (5 bases). The CDR3 has 14 residues. Trimming took 7 bases from V and 0 from J, leaving 10 bases between them. Germline loops: CDR1 LGHNT, CDR2 FRNRAP. The CDR3, as DNA: TGTGCTAGTGCCAGAGGGAGCTCCTACAATGAGCAGTTCTTC. Its protein product is CASARGSSYNEQFF.

This clone was seen once. The chain has TRBV20-1 and TRBJ2-3; no clear D. The CDR3 covers 11 residues. Germline V gene sequence: CDR1 DFQATT, CDR2 SNEGSKA (reference sequence). V was pared by 4 bases and J by 2 bases, with 4 bases between. The CDR3 loop is CSAINTDTQYF. The CDR3 DNA reads as TGCAGTGCTATTAACACAGATACGCAGTATTTT.

The chain combines TRBV7-2 with TRBJ2-1, with TRBD2 matching over 9 bases. The CDR3 loop spans 15 amino acids. Germline CDR1 is SGHTA and CDR2 is FQGNSA. The V segment lost 1 base and the J segment 7 bases; nucleotides outside the gene matches: 5. This CDR3 reads CASSLDLSGSNEQFF. The CDR3 bases are TGTGCCAGCAGCTTAGATCTTAGCGGGAGTAATGAGCAGTTCTTC.

The gene calls are TRBV5-4 and TRBJ1-2, with 8 bases that match TRBD1. The ends lost 6 bases at V and 2 bases at J; junction bases unmatched: 3. Germline loops: CDR1 SGHNT, CDR2 YYREEE (reference sequence). This CDR3 region has 13 residues. CDR3 nucleotides: TGTGCCAGCAAACGGACAGGGAACTATGGCTACACCTTC. Translated: CASKRTGNYGYTF.

The V and J genes are TRBV5-4 and TRBJ2-2, with D hard to call. The ends were cut back, 4 bases at V and 1 base at J, with 5 bases in the middle. Germline-derived CDR1 and CDR2 are SGHNT and YYREEE (reference sequence). This CDR3 contains 13 residues. The CDR3 DNA reads as TGTGCCAGCAGCGAGAAGAACACCGGGGAGCTGTTTTTT. This encodes CASSEKNTGELFF.

This rearrangement joins TRBV11-2 to TRBJ2-2; D possibly corresponds to TRBD1 (5 bases). Trimming pared 1 base from V and 4 bases from J, leaving 7 bases between. CDR1 and CDR2 from the germline V gene are SGHAT and FQNNGV. The CDR3 runs 14 residues. The CDR3 DNA is TGTGCCAGCAGCTTAGCAGGGCTCACCGGGGAGCTGTTTTTT. It translates to CASSLAGLTGELFF.

The CDR3 reads CASSPAAGIPSYNEQFF. The CDR3 coding sequence is TGCGCCAGCAGCCCCGCGGCGGGGATCCCTTCCTACAATGAGCAGTTCTTC. The J gene is TRBJ2-1, the V gene TRBV5-1, with D perhaps matching TRBD2 (6 bases). Between the trimmed V and J ends, which lost 4 bases and 1 base, there was a span of 18 bases. CDR3 size: 17 residues. Germline CDR1 reads SGHRS; CDR2 reads YFSETQ.

This clone was seen just once. The V gene is TRBV5-1, the J gene TRBJ2-1, with 11 bases fitting TRBD2. The trim removed 0 bases at V and 7 bases at J, leaving 9 bases unmatched. This CDR3 contains 17 residues. The germline CDR1 and CDR2 sequences are SGHRS and YFSETQ. The CDR3 here is CASSLELAGAITNEQFF. In DNA, the CDR3 is TGCGCCAGCAGCTTGGAACTAGCGGGGGCTATAACGAATGAGCAGTTCTTC. Variable domain in full (rest from reference TRBV5-1 and TRBJ2-1): KAGVTQTPRYLIKTRGQQVTLSCSPISGHRSVSWYQQTPGQGLQFLFEYFSETQRNKGNFPGRFSGRQFSNSRSEMNVSTLELGDSALYLCASSLELAGAITNEQFFGPGTRLTVL.

The chain couples TRBV19 to TRBJ1-6, with 7 bases identical to TRBD1. The germline V gene encodes CDR1 LNHDA and CDR2 SQIVND (reference sequence). The CDR3 contains 14 residues. V trimming: 8 bases; J trimming: 5 bases; junction bases outside the gene matches: 6. CDR3 coding DNA: TGTGCCAGTGGCGGGACAGCTAATAATTCACCCCTCCACTTT. This encodes CASGGTANNSPLHF.